Detailed here is one TCR beta chain. Its target is not known. Germline and junction disagree at one end, which may indicate a read error. This specimen belongs to a study of T-cell memory formation after mild COVID-19. One entry per CDR3 protein results from TCRdb running MiXCR on the 5' RACE reads. Among about 340,000 distinct CDR3 sequences, about 15% were seen once, and the ten largest hold under 25%. Findings and caveats of the study: For second-wave clones that peaked at day 37, SARS-CoV-2 specificity went unverified. From day 15 to 85, contracting clones were balanced between CD4 and CD8, whereas later expanders leaned toward CD4+. Memory cells collected pre-infection included some clones that later responded, suggesting cross-reactive memory joined.

The CDR3 covers 15 residues. Per the germline V gene, CDR1 is KGHSH and CDR2 is LQKENI. This sequence joins TRBV18 and TRBJ1-1, with D possibly TRBD1 on 5 matching bases. The sequence was obtained from a man younger than 35 who had mild COVID-19 (a few samples of this study predate the infection). Cell type and time point are not known. Sequences were obtained from PBMCs or a T cell subset sorted from them (not recorded which). CDR3 bases: TGTGCCAGCTCATCACCGGCGGCAAGGGGAACTGAAGCTTTCTTT. It encodes CASSSPAARGTEAFF.